This TCR beta chain was captured in a study of T cells in Graves' hyperthyroidism and ophthalmopathy. Template material for amplifying TCR beta CDR3 regions consisted of RNA transcripts. The primer set for the first-round RT-PCR of the TCR CDR3 was HTBI. One entry per CDR3 protein, called by TCRdb with MiXCR from the multiplex PCR reads. The sample has some 620,000 distinct CDR3 sequences, roughly 17% seen once. Germline V gives CDR1 LNHNV, CDR2 YYDKDF (reference sequence). Trimming at V came to 4 bases and at J to 4 bases, leaving 9 bases not matched to a gene. There are 15 residues in the CDR3. The chain uses TRBV15 and TRBJ2-5; 7 positions agree with TRBD2. The source of this sequence is a woman aged 25-40 years with Graves' hyperthyroidism. Sequenced sample: blood. The CDR3: CATSTTRLASETQYF. The CDR3 DNA reads TGTGCCACCAGCACAACTAGACTAGCTTCAGAGACCCAGTACTTC.